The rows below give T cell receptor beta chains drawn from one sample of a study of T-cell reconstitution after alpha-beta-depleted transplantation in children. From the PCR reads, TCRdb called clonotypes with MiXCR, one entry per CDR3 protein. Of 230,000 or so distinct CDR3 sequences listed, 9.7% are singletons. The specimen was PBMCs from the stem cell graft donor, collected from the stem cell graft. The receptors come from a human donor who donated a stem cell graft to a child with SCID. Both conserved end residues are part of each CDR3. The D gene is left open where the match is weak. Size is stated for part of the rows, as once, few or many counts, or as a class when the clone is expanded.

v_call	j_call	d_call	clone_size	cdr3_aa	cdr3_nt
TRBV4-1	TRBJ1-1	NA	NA	CASSQASSEGTEAFF	TGCGCCAGCAGCCAAGCCAGCTCTGAAGGGACTGAAGCTTTCTTT
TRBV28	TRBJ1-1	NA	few	CASSPAGREAFF	TGTGCCAGCAGCCCCGCGGGTCGTGAAGCTTTCTTT
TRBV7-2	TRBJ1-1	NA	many	CASSRRTAIAGEAFF	TGTGCCAGCAGCCGAAGGACGGCCATTGCGGGAGAAGCTTTCTTT
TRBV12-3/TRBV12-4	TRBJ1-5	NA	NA	CASRISNQPQHF	TGTGCCAGCAGGATAAGCAATCAGCCCCAGCATTTT
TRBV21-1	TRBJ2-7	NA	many	CARDGQPLGEQYF	TGTGCCAGAGACGGACAGCCTTTGGGTGAGCAGTACTTC
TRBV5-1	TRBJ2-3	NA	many	CASSSISSGQGTDTQYF	TGCGCCAGCAGCTCGATATCCTCAGGGCAGGGCACAGATACGCAGTATTTT
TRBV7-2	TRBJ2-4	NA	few	CASTGGRLAKNIQYF	TGTGCCAGCACCGGCGGCCGGCTAGCCAAAAACATTCAGTACTTC
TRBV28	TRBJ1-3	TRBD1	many	CASSLGTAGNTIYF	TGTGCCAGCAGTCTAGGGACAGCTGGAAACACCATATATTTT
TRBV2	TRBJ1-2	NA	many	CASSPPGQLGYTF	TGTGCCAGCAGCCCCCCCGGACAGCTTGGCTACACCTTC
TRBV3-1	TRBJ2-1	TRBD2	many	CASSQDPRGVNEQFF	TGTGCCAGCAGCCAAGATCCGCGGGGGGTCAATGAGCAGTTCTTC
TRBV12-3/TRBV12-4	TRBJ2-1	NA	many	CASSLVEQFF	TGTGCCAGCAGTTTAGTTGAGCAGTTCTTC
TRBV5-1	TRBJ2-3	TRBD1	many	CASSFQDRYADTQYF	TGCGCCAGCAGCTTTCAGGACAGGTACGCAGATACGCAGTATTTT
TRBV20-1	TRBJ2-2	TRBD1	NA	CSARGQVNTGELFF	TGCAGTGCTAGGGGACAGGTTAACACCGGGGAGCTGTTTTTT
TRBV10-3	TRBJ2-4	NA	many	CAISERQGTDIQYF	TGTGCCATCAGTGAGCGGCAGGGAACGGACATTCAGTACTTC
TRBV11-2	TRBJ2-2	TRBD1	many	CASSSDRGGTGELFF	TGTGCCAGCAGCTCGGACAGGGGCGGCACCGGGGAGCTGTTTTTT
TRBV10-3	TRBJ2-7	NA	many	CAISDRAQGGVYEQYF	TGTGCCATCAGTGATAGGGCGCAGGGTGGGGTTTACGAGCAGTACTTC
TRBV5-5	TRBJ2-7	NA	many	CASSLVQGGYEQYF	TGTGCCAGCAGCTTGGTCCAGGGGGGCTACGAGCAGTACTTC
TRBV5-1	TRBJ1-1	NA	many	CASSLGPGAGEAFF	TGCGCCAGCAGCTTGGGCCCAGGGGCTGGTGAAGCTTTCTTT
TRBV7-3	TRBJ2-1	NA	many	CASSLLGGASYNEQFF	TGTGCCAGCAGCCTACTAGGGGGGGCCTCCTACAATGAGCAGTTCTTC
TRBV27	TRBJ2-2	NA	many	CASSARAGAGTGELFF	TGTGCCAGCAGTGCCCGTGCGGGGGCGGGCACCGGGGAGCTGTTTTTT
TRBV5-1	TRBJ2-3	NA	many	CASSFGPSSTDTQYF	TGCGCCAGCAGCTTCGGCCCGTCTAGCACAGATACGCAGTATTTT
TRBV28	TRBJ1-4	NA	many	CASTMSSWAATNEKLFF	TGTGCCAGCACCATGAGTAGCTGGGCTGCAACTAATGAAAAACTGTTTTTT
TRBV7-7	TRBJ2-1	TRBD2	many	CASSSGLAAYNEQFF	TGTGCCAGCAGCTCCGGACTAGCTGCCTACAATGAGCAGTTCTTC
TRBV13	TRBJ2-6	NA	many	CASVEGPTGANVLTF	TGTGCCAGCGTGGAGGGGCCTACCGGGGCCAACGTCCTGACTTTC
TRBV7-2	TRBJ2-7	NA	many	CASSLGMGYEQYF	TGTGCCAGCAGCTTAGGGATGGGCTACGAGCAGTACTTC
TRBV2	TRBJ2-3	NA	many	CASRSLETSTDTQYF	TGTGCCAGCAGGAGTCTTGAGACTAGCACAGATACGCAGTATTTT
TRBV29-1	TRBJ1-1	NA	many	CSASNTEAFF	TGCAGCGCCTCGAACACTGAAGCTTTCTTT
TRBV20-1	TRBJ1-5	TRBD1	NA	CSARDRLTGVGQPQHF	TGCAGTGCTAGAGATAGGTTGACAGGGGTAGGTCAGCCCCAGCATTTT
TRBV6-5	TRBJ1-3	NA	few	CASSYQGNGGNTIYF	TGTGCCAGCAGTTACCAGGGAAACGGTGGAAACACCATATATTTT
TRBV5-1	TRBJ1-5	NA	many	CASSLDGLMGNQPQHF	TGCGCCAGCAGCTTGGATGGACTCATGGGCAATCAGCCCCAGCATTTT
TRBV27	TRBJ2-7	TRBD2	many	CASSLTQGGPKYEQYF	TGTGCCAGCAGTCTTACCCAGGGAGGGCCTAAATACGAGCAGTACTTC
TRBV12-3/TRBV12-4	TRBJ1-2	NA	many	CASSLSSSGGYGYTF	TGTGCCAGCAGTTTAAGTTCGAGCGGCGGCTATGGCTACACCTTC
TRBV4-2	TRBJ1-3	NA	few	CASSQDGRARSGNTIYF	TGTGCCAGCAGCCAAGATGGCAGAGCACGCTCTGGAAACACCATATATTTT